This T cell receptor (beta chain) was sequenced during a study of T cells in Graves' hyperthyroidism and ophthalmopathy. Amplified regions were TCR beta CDR3 sequences from RNA transcripts. First-round RT-PCR of the TCR CDR3 relied on the HTBI primer set. TCRdb redid the calling of the multiplex PCR reads with MiXCR, one entry per CDR3 protein. The data show hundreds of thousands of distinct CDR3 sequences, 25% to 30% seen once. Disease duration under 2 months; hyperthyroidism patients were aged 18 to 65. It was uncontrolled infection, other autoimmune disease, pregnancy or lactation that excluded patients. Drawn at first hyperthyroidism diagnosis, the blood sample preceded any ophthalmopathy symptoms. This CDR3 comprises 13 residues. V lost 3 bases and J lost 8, with 13 bases in between. The germline gives CDR1 KGHSH, CDR2 LQKENI. This clonotype was detected ten times or more.

Source material: blood. The gene calls are TRBV18 and TRBJ1-2; D perhaps matches TRBD1 (6 bases). This TCR was recovered from a middle-aged man with Graves' hyperthyroidism that later progressed to Graves' ophthalmopathy. The DNA of the CDR3 is TGTGCCAGCTCACCTAACAGGGAAGAAGGCTACACCTTC. This sequence encodes CASSPNREEGYTF.